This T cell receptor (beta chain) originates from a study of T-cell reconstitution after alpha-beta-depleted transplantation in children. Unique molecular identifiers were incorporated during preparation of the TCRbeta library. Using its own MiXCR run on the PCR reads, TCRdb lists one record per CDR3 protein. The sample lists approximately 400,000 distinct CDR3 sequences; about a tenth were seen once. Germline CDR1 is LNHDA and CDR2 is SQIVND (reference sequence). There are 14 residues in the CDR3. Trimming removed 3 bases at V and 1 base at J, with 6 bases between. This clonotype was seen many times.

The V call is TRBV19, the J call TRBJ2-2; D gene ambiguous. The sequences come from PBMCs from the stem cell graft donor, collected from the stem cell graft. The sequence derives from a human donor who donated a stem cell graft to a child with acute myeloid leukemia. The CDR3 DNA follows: TGTGCCAGTAGTATTATGCGGAACACCGGGGAGCTGTTTTTT. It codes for CASSIMRNTGELFF.